The 20 T cell receptor beta chains below were found in one sample sequenced in a study of T cell repertoires in cytomegalovirus infection. Via MiXCR, TCRdb re-called the reads, giving one row per CDR3 protein. The data show roughly 720,000 distinct CDR3 sequences, less than 40% seen once. Sequenced sample: PBMCs. The origin of the receptors is a human donor in good health (CMV status not recorded). Some clones in this sample may be carry-over from other donors' samples.

The chain links TRBV27 to TRBJ2-5; perhaps TRBD2 as D (7 bases). The germline CDR1 and CDR2 sequences are MNHEY and SMNVEV (reference sequence). The CDR3 has 15 residues. V was clipped by 1 base and J by 6 bases, with 15 bases between them. CDR3 residues: CASSLYGGGPKTQYF. In DNA, the CDR3 is TGTGCCAGCAGTTTATATGGGGGGGGGCCGAAGACCCAGTACTTC.

This clonotype was counted between two and nine times. The chain uses TRBV6-1 and TRBJ1-4; TRBD1 is a possible D gene (6 bases). CDR1 and CDR2 (germline): MNHNS, SASEGT. Trimming removed 5 bases at V and 5 bases at J, with 18 bases between. The CDR3 is made up of 16 amino acids. CDR3 in amino acids: CASSPSRRGSNEKLFF. The CDR3 DNA is TGTGCCAGCAGTCCCTCGAGAAGGGGGTCCAATGAAAAACTGTTTTTT.

This clonotype was seen more than once but under ten times. This rearrangement joins TRBV19 to TRBJ2-2; the match to TRBD2 covers 14 bases. V lost 0 bases, J lost 6 bases, and 9 bases stayed unmatched. Germline CDR1 reads LNHDA; CDR2 reads SQIVND (reference sequence). The CDR3 has 19 amino acids. CDR3 loop: CASSIDLGTSGSPPGELFF. CDR3 DNA: TGTGCCAGTAGTATAGATCTGGGGACTAGCGGGAGCCCACCCGGGGAGCTGTTTTTT.

The sample holds a few counts of this clonotype. The rearrangement uses TRBV7-6 and TRBJ2-5; TRBD2 aligns across 14 bases. CDR3 length: 17 amino acids. Per the germline V gene, CDR1 is SGHVS and CDR2 is FNYEAQ. J gave up 2 bases and V 1 base, and 3 bases lay outside the gene matches. For the CDR3, the DNA is TGTGCCAGCAGCTTAGGACTAGCGGGGGGGATACAAGAGACCCAGTACTTC. Translation gives CASSLGLAGGIQETQYF. The full variable domain, its missing parts supplied by reference TRBV7-6 and TRBJ2-5, is GAGVSQSPRYKVTKRGQDVALRCDPISGHVSLYWYRQALGQGPEFLTYFNYEAQQDKSGLPNDRFSAERPEGSISTLTIQRTEQRDSAMYRCASSLGLAGGIQETQYFGPGTRLLVL.

This chain links TRBV28 with TRBJ1-5; 11 bases line up with TRBD1. This CDR3 has 14 residues. Germline V gene data show CDR1 as MDHEN and CDR2 as SYDVKM. V shed 2 bases and J 10 bases; nucleotides not matched to a gene: 4. The CDR3 sequence is CASSLGQGAKPQHF. The CDR3 nucleotides are TGTGCCAGCAGTTTAGGACAGGGGGCGAAACCCCAGCATTTT.

The chain recombines TRBV12-3 or TRBV12-4 with TRBJ1-5; 7 positions match TRBD1. This CDR3 has 15 amino acids. With V trimmed by 5 bases and J by 0 bases, 4 bases remained unmatched. The CDR3 loop is CASSPGQFSNQPQHF. CDR3 nucleotide sequence: TGTGCCAGCAGTCCGGGACAGTTTAGCAATCAGCCCCAGCATTTT.

This clonotype was recorded at least ten times. The V and J genes are TRBV4-1 and TRBJ2-1; maybe TRBD2 (6 bases). Trimming shortened V by 3 bases and J by 2 bases, and 8 bases separated the two germline ends. Germline CDR1 reads MGHRA; CDR2 reads YSYEKL. This CDR3 spans 14 amino acids. CDR3 loop: CASSHGGTYNEQFF. The CDR3 DNA sequence: TGCGCCAGCAGCCACGGCGGGACCTACAATGAGCAGTTCTTC.

This clonotype was found a few times. CDR3 sequence (DNA): TGTGCCAGCAGCCATCGGGACGGCACAGAGCAGTACTTC. The encoded protein is CASSHRDGTEQYF. J is TRBJ2-7 and V is TRBV7-9; either TRBD1 or TRBD2 may fit D (5 bases each). Trimming took off 5 bases at V and 7 bases at J, with 15 bases between the two ends. The CDR3 runs to 13 residues. Germline V CDR1 and CDR2: SEHNR, FQNEAQ (reference sequence).

This clonotype was detected only a few times. The chain couples TRBV12-3 or TRBV12-4 to TRBJ1-4; weak D call: TRBD1 (6 bases). This CDR3 is built from 15 residues. Trimming pared 4 bases from V and 7 bases from J, leaving 16 bases between. In nucleotides, the CDR3 is TGTGCCAGCAGTTCCTTTAGGGGGGGGGGTGAAAAACTGTTTTTT. It encodes CASSSFRGGGEKLFF.

This clonotype has more than one count but fewer than ten. The V gene is TRBV12-3 or TRBV12-4, the J gene TRBJ1-5; 8 bases are a match to TRBD1. The CDR3 is made up of 15 amino acids. V lost 6 bases, J lost 6 bases, and 10 bases stayed unmatched. CDR3 in amino acids: CASSLGQGVSQPQHF. CDR3 nucleotides: TGTGCCAGCAGCCTAGGACAGGGAGTAAGTCAGCCCCAGCATTTT.

The chain couples TRBV6-1 to TRBJ2-1; TRBD1 might be the D (6 bases). CDR3 length: 14 amino acids. CDR1 and CDR2 from the germline V gene are MNHNS and SASEGT. V gave up 10 bases and J gave up 6 bases, with 19 bases separating them. The chain's CDR3 is CATNRIVGGNEQFF. DNA of the CDR3: TGTGCCACCAACCGGATAGTAGGGGGCAATGAGCAGTTCTTC.

The chain has TRBV24-1 and TRBJ2-5; D is perhaps TRBD1 (6 bases). The CDR3 runs 16 residues. Germline V gene data show CDR1 as KGHDR and CDR2 as SFDVKD. V was pared by 4 bases and J by 3 bases, with 17 bases between. The CDR3: CATSEPTGIREETQYF. DNA for the CDR3: TGTGCCACCAGTGAACCGACAGGCATAAGGGAAGAGACCCAGTACTTC.

The chain recombines TRBV10-3 with TRBJ2-1; D may be TRBD2 (6 bases). This CDR3 contains 16 residues. V lost 6 bases and J lost 1, with 16 bases in between. CDR1 is ENHRY, CDR2 SYGVKD, per germline. CDR3 sequence: CAISAAQAGSYNEQFF. Written as DNA, the CDR3 is TGTGCCATCAGCGCCGCGCAAGCGGGTTCCTACAATGAGCAGTTCTTC.

This rearrangement joins TRBV7-2 to TRBJ2-1; TRBD2 might be the D (6 bases). Trimming cost V 8 bases and J 9 bases, with 17 bases left between them. This CDR3 comprises 13 residues. Germline assignment: CDR1 SGHTA and CDR2 FQGNSA. The CDR3 reads CASRGGGFGEQFF. The CDR3, as DNA: TGTGCCAGCCGGGGAGGCGGCTTCGGTGAGCAGTTCTTC.

The V and J genes are TRBV2 and TRBJ2-7; 8 positions agree with TRBD2. The V gene's germline CDR1 is SNHLY and CDR2 FYNNEI. V was clipped by 7 bases and J by 3 bases; unmatched bases: 11. This CDR3 is 15 amino acids long. CDR3 nucleotides: TGTGCCAGCAACATCCCGGGGGGGGTCGACTACGAGCAGTACTTC. Its translation is CASNIPGGVDYEQYF.

There are a few counts of this clonotype. The rearrangement uses TRBV20-1 and TRBJ2-5; D may be TRBD2 (6 bases). The V gene lost 2 bases and the J gene lost 2 bases, with 15 bases spanning the gap. The CDR3 is made up of 15 amino acids. Per germline, CDR1 DFQATT and CDR2 SNEGSKA (reference sequence). The CDR3 loop reads CSARPPLASQETQYF. CDR3 in DNA: TGCAGTGCTAGACCGCCCCTAGCGTCACAAGAGACCCAGTACTTC.

The chain uses TRBV11-2 and TRBJ1-6, with a possible D match to TRBD1 (6 bases). Germline lookup yields CDR1 SGHAT and CDR2 FQNNGV. This CDR3 contains 16 residues. Trimming left V 0 bases short and J 10 bases short, with 16 bases between. The CDR3, as DNA: TGTGCCAGCAGCTTAGAAGGTCACAGGGTTCGGTCACCCCTCCACTTT. Translation gives CASSLEGHRVRSPLHF.

This clonotype has at least ten counts. V usage is TRBV11-2 and J usage is TRBJ2-7; 11 nucleotides line up with TRBD1. Germline trimming cut 0 bases from V and 3 bases from J; bases unmatched to any gene: 4. Germline loops: CDR1 SGHAT, CDR2 FQNNGV. The CDR3 loop spans 16 amino acids. The CDR3: CASSLEPGQGGYEQYF. In nucleotides, the CDR3 is TGTGCCAGCAGCTTAGAACCGGGACAGGGGGGCTACGAGCAGTACTTC.

This clonotype was observed a handful of times. CDR3 amino acids: CASSLKAGEFYEQYF. The CDR3, as DNA: TGCGCCAGCAGCCTGAAAGCGGGAGAGTTCTACGAGCAGTACTTC. V usage is TRBV4-1 and J usage is TRBJ2-7; 8 bases agree with TRBD2. There are 15 residues in the CDR3. The junction had 8 bases not matched to a gene; V was cut back by 4 bases and J by 3 bases. The germline V gene encodes CDR1 MGHRA and CDR2 YSYEKL.

V gene TRBV19 combines with J gene TRBJ1-1; 10 nucleotides agree with TRBD1. V lost 6 bases to trimming and J lost 5 bases; unmatched junction nucleotides: 15. The CDR3 is 17 amino acids. The V gene's germline CDR1 is LNHDA and CDR2 SQIVND (reference sequence). CDR3 in amino acids: CASSKLLPGQGKTEAFF. The CDR3 nucleotides are TGTGCCAGTAGCAAACTTTTACCGGGACAGGGGAAAACTGAAGCTTTCTTT.